Below are 8 T cell receptor beta chains sequenced from a single sample in a study of cytomegalovirus exposure and HLA in healthy donors. PCR employed 60 Vbeta and 13 Jbeta primers. Assay used: immunoSEQ multiplex PCR; TCRdb lists only in-frame clones, some missing. The sample shows 100,000 to 120,000 clones, around 78% of them seen only once. Sequenced sample: PBMCs. These receptors all stem from a woman aged 25 to 45 in good health and CMV-seronegative.

This clone was seen only a few times. The chain uses TRBV30 and TRBJ1-1; D is possibly TRBD1 (6 bases). The CDR3 covers 14 residues. Germline CDR1 is GTSNPN and CDR2 is SVGIG (reference sequence). V dropped 6 bases and J dropped 0 bases, with 14 bases sitting between them. CDR3 coding DNA: TGTGCCTGCAATCCGACAGGAATGAACACTGAAGCTTTCTTT. Translated: CACNPTGMNTEAFF.

The chain is built from TRBV9 and TRBJ2-7; 7 bases map to TRBD1. The germline gives CDR1 SGDLS, CDR2 YYNGEE. Trimming at V came to 0 bases and at J to 4 bases, leaving 4 bases not matched to a gene. The CDR3 spans 14 residues. The CDR3 DNA follows: TGTGCCAGCAGCGTAGCCGGGACAGCTTACGAGCAGTACTTC. This gives the protein CASSVAGTAYEQYF. Full variable domain (remainder filled in from reference TRBV9 and TRBJ2-7): DSGVTQTPKHLITATGQRVTLRCSPRSGDLSVYWYQQSLDQGLQFLIQYYNGEERAKGNILERFSAQQFPDLHSELNLSSLELGDSALYFCASSVAGTAYEQYFGPGTRLTVT.

The chain employs TRBV5-4 and TRBJ2-5, with TRBD2 as a possible D gene (7 bases). The germline CDR1 and CDR2 sequences are SGHNT and YYREEE (reference sequence). The CDR3 has 13 residues. V gave up 3 bases and J gave up 5 bases, with 11 bases separating them. The CDR3 here is CASSSGGRETQYF. The DNA of the CDR3 is TGTGCCAGCAGCTCGGGGGGCCGGGAGACCCAGTACTTC.

The chain combines TRBV19 with TRBJ1-6, with a weak D call TRBD1 (6 bases). Germline CDR1 and CDR2: LNHDA and SQIVND (reference sequence). The V and J ends lost 6 bases and 9 bases respectively, with 15 bases between them. This CDR3 has 14 amino acids. The CDR3 DNA follows: TGTGCCAGTAGAGGTAACAGGGTCGGTTCACCCCTCCACTTT. Translation gives CASRGNRVGSPLHF.

The V gene is TRBV7-6, the J gene TRBJ2-3; the D gene is possibly TRBD1 (6 bases). Germline V CDR1 and CDR2: SGHVS, FNYEAQ. V was clipped by 0 bases and J by 2 bases, with 9 bases between them. The CDR3 has 15 residues. The CDR3, as DNA: TGTGCCAGCAGCTTAGCGGACAGAGACACAGATACGCAGTATTTT. Protein sequence: CASSLADRDTDTQYF.

The chain uses TRBV27 and TRBJ1-5; 7 bases fit TRBD1. Germline V gene data show CDR1 as MNHEY and CDR2 as SMNVEV (reference sequence). The trim removed 6 bases at V and 4 bases at J, leaving 3 bases unmatched. There are 13 residues in the CDR3. The CDR3: CASSTTGNQPQHF. CDR3 nucleotides: TGTGCCAGCAGCACGACAGGGAATCAGCCCCAGCATTTT.

This chain connects TRBV5-1 to TRBJ1-4; D may be TRBD1 (6 bases). The CDR3 runs 14 residues. Germline assignment: CDR1 SGHRS and CDR2 YFSETQ. Trimming cost V 0 bases and J 6 bases, with 9 bases left between them. The CDR3 region is CASSLGRGDEKLFF. CDR3 nucleotide sequence: TGCGCCAGCAGCTTGGGCAGGGGAGATGAAAAACTGTTTTTT.

J is TRBJ1-1 and V is TRBV30, with a tentative D call TRBD1 (5 bases). V lost 3 bases and J 0 bases, leaving 20 bases between the germline ends. The CDR3 length is 17 residues. Germline V gives CDR1 GTSNPN, CDR2 SVGIG (reference sequence). The CDR3 sequence is CAWRAGRMVFMNTEAFF. The DNA of the CDR3 is TGTGCCTGGAGAGCAGGGCGCATGGTCTTCATGAACACTGAAGCTTTCTTT.